The 20 T cell receptor beta chains below all came from one sample that was sequenced in a study of blood T cells in healthy people across ages. Using a J-beta primer mix together with a sample-barcoded 5' primer, a second PCR was run for roughly 6 to 12 cycles. TCRdb used MiXCR to reprocess the 5' RACE reads, holding one entry per CDR3 protein. The sample shows nearly 800,000 distinct CDR3 sequences, around 50% of them seen only once. Sample: blood. Every receptor here comes from a middle-aged man in good health.

The sample holds many counts of this clonotype. The chain joins TRBV7-2 to TRBJ2-7; no clear D gene. This CDR3 has 13 amino acids. V lost 5 bases, J lost 6 bases, and 14 bases lay in between. Germline V CDR1 and CDR2: SGHTA, FQGNSA. The CDR3 nucleotides read TGTGCCAGCAGCGTAGTAACTGTCGGCGAGCAGTACTTC. This gives the protein CASSVVTVGEQYF.

This clonotype was found a few times. The genes are TRBV12-3 or TRBV12-4 and TRBJ2-6, with D tentatively TRBD1 (5 bases). This CDR3 spans 19 amino acids. V was pared by 2 bases and J by 1 base, with 18 bases between. The CDR3 protein is CASSLNSGISKSGANVLTF. CDR3 sequence (DNA): TGTGCCAGCAGTTTAAACTCAGGGATCTCGAAGTCTGGGGCCAACGTCCTGACTTTC.

The chain combines TRBV7-2 with TRBJ1-4; no definite D call. Germline V CDR1 and CDR2: SGHTA, FQGNSA. V shed 3 bases and J shed 4 bases, with 12 bases lying between them. The CDR3 is 15 residues long. The CDR3 is CASSLRTGDNEKLFF. CDR3 DNA sequence: TGTGCCAGCAGCTTGAGAACGGGAGATAATGAAAAACTGTTTTTT.

This chain links TRBV27 with TRBJ2-7; no clear D. The ends were cut back, 8 bases at V and 4 bases at J, with 21 bases in the middle. CDR1 is MNHEY, CDR2 SMNVEV, per germline (reference sequence). The CDR3 consists of 15 residues. The CDR3 DNA reads as TGTGCCAGCTCTTCCGGGTCCCATGATGTTTACGAGCAGTACTTC. This sequence encodes CASSSGSHDVYEQYF.

This chain joins TRBV7-9 and TRBJ2-4; D is perhaps TRBD1 or TRBD2 (5 bases each). The DNA end is more similar to TRBJ2-7, so the J call may be wrong. The V gene's germline CDR1 is SEHNR and CDR2 FQNEAQ (reference sequence). This CDR3 has 15 amino acids. CDR3 coding DNA: TGTGCCAGCAGCTTAGAAGGGGAGTGGCCCTACGAGCAGTACTTC. This codes for CASSLEGEWPYEQYF.

This clonotype was detected a few times. This chain joins TRBV10-3 and TRBJ2-1; TRBD2 is a possible D gene (6 bases). CDR1 ENHRY and CDR2 SYGVKD come from the germline V gene. This CDR3 is built from 15 residues. The V gene lost 6 bases and the J gene lost 4 bases, with 16 bases spanning the gap. In DNA form, the CDR3 reads TGTGCCATCAGAGGGACCGGGACTGTATACAATGAGCAGTTCTTC. It specifies CAIRGTGTVYNEQFF.

In this sample, this clonotype turned up a few times. This sequence joins TRBV12-3 or TRBV12-4 and TRBJ2-5; 8 nucleotides line up with TRBD2. The CDR3 runs 13 residues. The trim removed 6 bases at V and 7 bases at J, leaving 7 bases unmatched. The CDR3 loop reads CASSAGGLGTQYF. CDR3 bases: TGTGCCAGCAGCGCGGGGGGTTTGGGGACCCAGTACTTC.

The rearrangement joins TRBV3-1 to TRBJ2-2; D is undetermined. CDR3 length: 11 amino acids. Germline V gene sequence: CDR1 LGHDT, CDR2 YNNKEL (reference sequence). V was cut by 10 bases and J by 4 bases, with 7 bases left in between. The CDR3 DNA reads as TGTGCCACCCAAACCACCGGGGAGCTGTTTTTT. It specifies CATQTTGELFF.

V and J are TRBV20-1 and TRBJ2-1; 9 bases agree with TRBD2. The ends lost 6 bases at V and 3 bases at J; junction bases unmatched: 9. CDR1 and CDR2 (germline): DFQATT, SNEGSKA (reference sequence). The CDR3 is 15 amino acids. The CDR3 loop reads CSAAPASGVYNEQFF. CDR3 nucleotide sequence: TGCAGTGCCGCCCCAGCTAGCGGGGTCTACAATGAGCAGTTCTTC.

The chain couples TRBV5-1 to TRBJ1-5; 8 bases align to TRBD1. The J segment lost 9 bases and the V segment lost 0 bases, leaving 11 bases of the junction unmatched. The V gene's germline CDR1 is SGHRS and CDR2 YFSETQ. This CDR3 comprises 16 residues. CDR3 region: CASSLGTGSEGGPQHF. As DNA, the CDR3 is TGCGCCAGCAGCTTGGGGACAGGGTCAGAGGGGGGGCCCCAGCATTTT.

About this clonotype: The DNA is left out, because the CDR3 cannot be placed on it with certainty; the CDR3 is given as TCRdb lists it. The rearrangement links TRBV21-1 to TRBJ1-2. TRBV21-1 is a recognized pseudogene. The CDR3 region is 16 residues in length, termini included. This chain's CDR3 is CASSKNRARANYGCTF.

The J gene is TRBJ2-5, the V gene TRBV29-1; D not certain. The better agreement between TRBJ2-7 and the DNA end casts doubt on the J call. The CDR3 is made up of 13 amino acids. Germline CDR1 and CDR2: SQVTM and ANQGSEA. The CDR3: CSVEDRTRYEQYF. The CDR3, as DNA: TGCAGCGTTGAAGATCGAACGAGGTACGAGCAGTACTTC.

This clonotype was counted between two and nine times. The chain uses TRBV7-2 and TRBJ2-1; 8 nucleotides line up with TRBD2. Germline V gene lookup returns CDR1 SGHTA and CDR2 FQGNSA. CDR3 length: 15 amino acids. V lost 8 bases, J lost 6 bases, and 12 bases stayed unmatched. CDR3 region: CASLLLGTRGNEQFF. CDR3 nucleotide sequence: TGTGCCAGCCTCCTATTGGGGACTAGAGGCAATGAGCAGTTCTTC.

CDR3: CSVQPRLGREQYF. The CDR3 DNA follows: TGCAGTGTCCAACCTAGATTAGGGCGCGAGCAGTACTTC. V and J are TRBV20-1 and TRBJ2-7; no clear D. In germline, CDR1 is DFQATT, CDR2 SNEGSKA (reference sequence). The CDR3 totals 13 residues. Between the trimmed V and J ends, which lost 7 bases and 6 bases, there was a span of 19 bases.

The chain has TRBV5-6 and TRBJ2-7; D may be TRBD1 (5 bases). The end of the DNA fits TRBJ2-1 better, so the J call may be wrong. CDR3 length: 14 residues. CDR1 and CDR2 (germline): SGHDT, YYEEEE. Here the CDR3 DNA reads TGTGCCAGCAGCTTTATCAGGGTTTACAATGAGCAGTTCTTC. As protein: CASSFIRVYNEQFF.

The chain is built from TRBV29-1 and TRBJ2-7; D is undetermined. The CDR3 has 12 residues. Trimming stripped 2 bases from V and 6 bases from J, with 11 bases between. The V gene's germline CDR1 is SQVTM and CDR2 ANQGSEA. The CDR3 nucleotides are TGCAGCGTTGAAACCCTAGTCGCCGAGCAGTACTTC. It specifies CSVETLVAEQYF.

This chain links TRBV20-1 with TRBJ2-1; no definite D call. CDR3 length equals 18 residues. Germline V lookup: CDR1 DFQATT, CDR2 SNEGSKA (reference sequence). V lost 0 bases to trimming and J lost 8 bases, with 26 bases between them. CDR3 bases: TGCAGTGCTAGAGATTTCGAAACTACTACGGAGAGTGGTGATGAGCAGTTCTTC. Protein: CSARDFETTTESGDEQFF.

The rearrangement links TRBV3-1 to TRBJ1-2; D is unresolved. The CDR3 length is 13 residues. Trimming took off 4 bases at V and 2 bases at J, with 8 bases between the two ends. Germline CDR1 and CDR2: LGHDT and YNNKEL (reference sequence). The CDR3 reads CASSPGENYGYTF. CDR3 sequence (DNA): TGTGCCAGCAGCCCCGGAGAAAACTATGGCTACACCTTC.

This clonotype was recorded a few times. The chain carries TRBV7-2 and TRBJ2-7, with D tentatively TRBD2 (5 bases). Germline CDR1 and CDR2: SGHTA and FQGNSA. CDR3 size: 15 residues. The ends were cut back, 5 bases at V and 0 bases at J, with 14 bases in the middle. This CDR3 reads CASSPWAGVSYEQYF. The CDR3 nucleotides are TGTGCCAGCAGCCCCTGGGCGGGCGTCTCCTACGAGCAGTACTTC.

The chain combines TRBV28 with TRBJ1-1; TRBD1 might be the D (5 bases). Germline assignment: CDR1 MDHEN and CDR2 SYDVKM. The CDR3 covers 17 residues. The V gene lost 5 bases and the J gene lost 0 bases, with 19 bases spanning the gap. CDR3 in DNA: TGTGCCAGCAGTACTTCAGACACGGGGCCTATGAACACTGAAGCTTTCTTT. Amino acids: CASSTSDTGPMNTEAFF. Full variable domain (outside the CDR3, taken from reference TRBV28 and TRBJ1-1): DVKVTQSSRYLVKRTGEKVFLECVQDMDHENMFWYRQDPGLGLRLIYFSYDVKMKEKGDIPEGYSVSREKKERFSLILESASTNQTSMYLCASSTSDTGPMNTEAFFGQGTRLTVV.